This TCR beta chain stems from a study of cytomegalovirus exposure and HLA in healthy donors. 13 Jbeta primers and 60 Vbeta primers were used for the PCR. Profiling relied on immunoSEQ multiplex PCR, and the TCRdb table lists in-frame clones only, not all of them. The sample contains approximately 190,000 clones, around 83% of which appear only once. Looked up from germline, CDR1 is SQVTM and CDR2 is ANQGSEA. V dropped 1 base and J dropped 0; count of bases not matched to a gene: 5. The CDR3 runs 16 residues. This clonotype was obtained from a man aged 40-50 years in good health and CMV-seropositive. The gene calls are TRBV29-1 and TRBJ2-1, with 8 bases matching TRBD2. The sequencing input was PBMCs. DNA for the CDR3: TGCAGCGTTGAAGTAGGTCGGGGGGGCTCCTACAATGAGCAGTTCTTC. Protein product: CSVEVGRGGSYNEQFF.